These T cell receptor beta chains were read from a single sample in a study of blood T cell repertoires in COVID-19. Measured with immunoSEQ multiplex PCR; TCRdb has only the in-frame clones, and not every one. The sample holds under 150,000 clones, roughly four fifths seen once. The source material was peripheral blood. These receptors all come from a woman aged 60-75 years with acute or convalescent COVID-19. Both conserved end residues are part of each CDR3. The D gene is left open where the match is weak. Only some rows state a clone size, as once, few, many or a class for expanded clones.

clone_size,j_call,v_call,d_call,cdr3_aa,cdr3_nt
NA,TRBJ2-7,TRBV24-1,TRBD1,CATSPGTGGSEQYF,TGTGCCACCAGTCCCGGGACAGGGGGCTCCGAGCAGTACTTC
NA,TRBJ1-2,TRBV6-2/TRBV6-3,TRBD1,CASSSEPRTGAQRHGYTF,TGTGCCAGCAGCTCCGAACCTAGGACAGGAGCCCAGAGACATGGCTACACCTTC
once,TRBJ1-5,TRBV28,TRBD1,CASSLIDRVHQPQHF,TGTGCCAGCAGTTTAATCGACAGGGTCCATCAGCCCCAGCATTTT
NA,TRBJ1-5,TRBV10-3,NA,CAISESGARQPQHF,TGTGCCATCAGTGAGTCAGGGGCGAGGCAGCCCCAGCATTTT
NA,TRBJ2-1,TRBV11-2,TRBD2,CASSPILAVNEQFF,TGTGCCAGCAGCCCAATTCTAGCGGTAAATGAGCAGTTCTTC
NA,TRBJ2-5,TRBV5-1,TRBD2,CASSSEGTSEETQYF,TGCGCCAGCAGCTCCGAGGGGACTAGCGAAGAGACCCAGTACTTC
once,TRBJ1-2,TRBV19,TRBD1,CASSKRQGFDGYTF,TGTGCCAGTAGTAAACGACAGGGTTTCGATGGCTACACCTTC
NA,TRBJ2-7,TRBV4-3,TRBD2,CASSQGLRTSGRHYEQYF,TGCGCCAGCAGCCAAGGCCTCAGGACTAGCGGGAGGCACTACGAGCAGTACTTC
NA,TRBJ1-3,TRBV28,NA,CASSYPRQPGNTIYF,TGTGCCAGCAGTTACCCCAGGCAACCTGGAAACACCATATATTTT
few,TRBJ1-4,TRBV12-3/TRBV12-4,TRBD1,CASGRQGFEKLFF,TGTGCCAGCGGGCGACAGGGTTTTGAAAAACTGTTTTTT
NA,TRBJ2-1,TRBV29-1,NA,CSALGLTAANEQFF,TGCAGCGCTCTAGGACTAACCGCCGCCAATGAGCAGTTCTTC
NA,TRBJ2-1,TRBV9,TRBD2,CASSVSSGRARDHNEQFF,TGTGCCAGCAGCGTATCGAGCGGGAGGGCCCGGGATCACAATGAGCAGTTCTTC
NA,TRBJ2-1,TRBV9,NA,CASSVGFLAIQNNEQFF,TGTGCCAGCAGCGTAGGGTTTCTAGCGATCCAGAACAATGAGCAGTTCTTC
once,TRBJ2-2,TRBV28,TRBD2,CASSFHGRGGRAADTGELFF,TGTGCCAGCAGTTTCCACGGTAGGGGCGGGAGGGCCGCTGACACCGGGGAGCTGTTTTTT
NA,TRBJ1-2,TRBV4-3,NA,CASSQDFTDDGYTF,TGCGCCAGCAGCCAAGACTTTACAGACGATGGCTACACCTTC
NA,TRBJ2-7,TRBV28,NA,CASSFGGPRHEQYF,TGTGCCAGCAGTTTCGGGGGTCCCCGCCACGAGCAGTACTTC
NA,TRBJ1-4,TRBV2,NA,CASIRGLGEKLFF,TGTGCCAGCATAAGGGGGTTGGGTGAAAAACTGTTTTTT
NA,TRBJ1-5,TRBV28,TRBD1,CASSLFRGDRSRQGGNQPQHF,TGTGCCAGCAGTTTATTTCGGGGTGACAGGAGCCGACAGGGGGGCAATCAGCCCCAGCATTTT
NA,TRBJ1-5,TRBV6-4,NA,CASSPGSYSNQPQHF,TGTGCCAGCTCCCCGGGGAGTTATAGCAATCAGCCCCAGCATTTT
NA,TRBJ2-7,TRBV4-3,NA,CASSQEGGAGSYEQYF,TGCGCCAGCAGCCAAGAAGGGGGGGCAGGATCCTACGAGCAGTACTTC
NA,TRBJ2-3,TRBV10-3,TRBD1,CAISRTGSMDTQYF,TGTGCCATCAGCAGGACAGGGAGCATGGATACGCAGTATTTT
few,TRBJ2-5,TRBV3-1/TRBV3-2,NA,CASSPGLKETQYF,TGTGCCAGCAGCCCGGGACTCAAAGAGACCCAGTACTTC
once,TRBJ2-7,TRBV7-2,TRBD1,CASTRQGDSYEQYF,TGTGCCAGCACGCGACAGGGGGACTCCTACGAGCAGTACTTC
NA,TRBJ1-1,TRBV19,NA,CASSITLGQSNTEAFF,TGTGCCAGTAGTATAACCCTAGGACAGTCGAACACTGAAGCTTTCTTT
NA,TRBJ1-2,TRBV6-1,TRBD1,CASSDGGGQGTVYGYTF,TGTGCCAGCAGTGACGGAGGGGGACAGGGGACGGTTTATGGCTACACCTTC
NA,TRBJ1-1,TRBV7-2,NA,CASSLAGGARTEAFF,TGTGCCAGCAGCTTAGCGGGGGGGGCGCGCACTGAAGCTTTCTTT
NA,TRBJ1-5,TRBV21-1,NA,CASSKDRGVRQPQHF,TGTGCCAGCAGCAAAGACAGGGGGGTACGTCAGCCCCAGCATTTT
NA,TRBJ1-2,TRBV19,TRBD1,CASSMLGGIGYTF,TGTGCCAGTAGTATGCTAGGGGGCATTGGCTACACCTTC
NA,TRBJ2-1,TRBV6-2/TRBV6-3,NA,CASSYSGRYNEQFF,TGTGCCAGCAGTTACAGCGGACGCTACAATGAGCAGTTCTTC
NA,TRBJ1-3,TRBV6-2/TRBV6-3,TRBD1,CASSATGRGGNTIYF,TGTGCCAGCAGTGCGACAGGGCGAGGAGGAAACACCATATATTTT
NA,TRBJ2-7,TRBV7-8,NA,CASSLAAGEIEYEQYF,TGTGCCAGCAGCTTAGCGGCAGGCGAGATCGAGTACGAGCAGTACTTC
NA,TRBJ1-2,TRBV18,NA,CASSPRADYGYTF,TGTGCCAGCTCACCACGGGCCGATTATGGCTACACCTTC
once,TRBJ2-1,TRBV3-1/TRBV3-2,TRBD2,CASSQDLRTSGSSGEQFF,TGTGCCAGCAGCCAAGACCTTAGGACTAGCGGGAGTTCTGGTGAGCAGTTCTTC
many,TRBJ1-2,TRBV2,NA,CASREGYSDGYTF,TGTGCCAGCAGGGAGGGATACTCGGACGGCTACACCTTC
NA,TRBJ1-3,TRBV28,NA,CASSFTLLLSGNTIYF,TGTGCCAGCAGTTTTACTCTCCTACTCTCTGGAAACACCATATATTTT
NA,TRBJ1-1,TRBV27,TRBD1,CASRPTGGWTEAFF,TGTGCCAGCAGACCCACAGGGGGTTGGACTGAAGCTTTCTTT
NA,TRBJ2-7,TRBV27,NA,CATWDTYEQYF,TGTGCCACCTGGGACACCTACGAGCAGTACTTC
once,TRBJ2-1,TRBV3-1/TRBV3-2,TRBD1,CASSQYGTALYNEQFF,TGTGCCAGCAGCCAATATGGGACAGCCTTATACAATGAGCAGTTCTTC
NA,TRBJ1-1,TRBV7-3,TRBD1,CASSPQGVNTEAFF,TGTGCCAGCAGCCCCCAGGGGGTGAACACTGAAGCTTTCTTT
NA,TRBJ2-7,TRBV28,NA,CAIQESYEQYF,TGTGCCATTCAGGAATCCTACGAGCAGTACTTC
NA,TRBJ1-2,TRBV29-1,NA,CSVDAQADSNYGYTF,TGCAGCGTTGATGCCCAAGCGGATTCTAACTATGGCTACACCTTC
NA,TRBJ2-1,TRBV5-1,NA,CASSLTGSASYNEQFF,TGCGCCAGCAGCCTAACAGGGAGCGCCTCCTACAATGAGCAGTTCTTC
NA,TRBJ2-1,TRBV28,NA,CASTLTGENEQFF,TGTGCCAGCACTCTAACGGGAGAGAATGAGCAGTTCTTC
NA,TRBJ1-1,TRBV6-1,TRBD1,CASSEWTGVTEAFF,TGTGCCAGCAGTGAATGGACAGGGGTAACTGAAGCTTTCTTT
once,TRBJ2-3,TRBV5-4,NA,CASSLSYTDTQYF,TGTGCCAGCAGCTTGTCTTACACAGATACGCAGTATTTT
NA,TRBJ1-1,TRBV28,NA,CASSLVGAEAFF,TGTGCCAGCAGTTTGGTAGGGGCTGAAGCTTTCTTT
NA,TRBJ1-6,TRBV9,TRBD1,CASSDIDRGWNSPLHF,TGTGCCAGCAGCGATATCGACAGGGGATGGAATTCACCCCTCCACTTT
few,TRBJ2-3,TRBV2,TRBD1,CASRDGTGTDTQYF,TGTGCCAGCAGGGACGGGACAGGCACAGATACGCAGTATTTT